This T cell receptor beta chain appears in the sequencing data of a study of blood T cell repertoires in COVID-19. With respect to this clone: This sample includes further DNA sequences coding for the same CDR3.

This CDR3 is 14 amino acids long. Trimming left V 0 bases short and J 4 bases short, with 7 bases between. CDR1 is MNHEY and CDR2 is SMNVEV in the germline V gene (reference sequence). All enrollees were roughly 18 to 95 years old and from about 25 US areas. Participant-given clinical history determined each cohort assignment. Resolution of symptoms, clearance, or two negative PCRs was present in recovered Cohort 3 donors. TCRdb keeps only in-frame clones here, not all; method: immunoSEQ multiplex PCR. The profile covers hundreds of thousands of clones, with around 91% appearing a single time and 0.9% to 1.2% taken by the ten largest.

The chain uses TRBV27 and TRBJ1-5; D possibly corresponds to TRBD1 (5 bases). The TCR originated in a man in his thirties or forties who had recovered from COVID-19. Sequenced: PBMCs or T cells enriched from blood (not recorded which). CDR3 region: CASSLSRGNQPQHF. CDR3 in DNA: TGTGCCAGCAGTTTATCGCGGGGGAATCAGCCCCAGCATTTT.